These T cell receptor beta chains were read from a single sample in a study of blood T cell repertoires in COVID-19. The repertoire was sequenced with immunoSEQ multiplex PCR; TCRdb's copy has only in-frame clones and lacks some. The sample yields approximately 300,000 clones, about 88% seen once. Sequencing input: peripheral blood. All receptors derive from a woman aged 30 to 39 with COVID-19, enrolled during active disease. Each CDR3 is given with its conserved first and last residue. Each record gives: CDR3 DNA, CDR3 protein, V gene, J gene, clone size, D gene. D genes are given only for firm matches. Clone size, where shown, is once, few, many, or a class for clones that have expanded.

CDR3nt: TGTGCCAGCAGCACCAGTAGCTGGGCAGGGACCTACGAGCAGTACTTC
CDR3aa: CASSTSSWAGTYEQYF
v_gene: TRBV9
j_gene: TRBJ2-7
abundance: -
d_gene: -

CDR3nt: TGTGCCAGCAGTCTTAGGGGCGGTAGCTCCTATAATTCACCCCTCCACTTT
CDR3aa: CASSLRGGSSYNSPLHF
v_gene: TRBV14
j_gene: TRBJ1-6
abundance: -
d_gene: -

CDR3nt: TGCGCCAGCAGCTTGGTTGGGACTAGCGGGAGTGGCGAGCAGTACTTC
CDR3aa: CASSLVGTSGSGEQYF
v_gene: TRBV5-1
j_gene: TRBJ2-7
abundance: -
d_gene: TRBD2

CDR3nt: TGTGCCAGCAGCCCCGTCGGGGTAGGGGGCTACACCTTC
CDR3aa: CASSPVGVGGYTF
v_gene: TRBV2
j_gene: TRBJ1-2
abundance: -
d_gene: -

CDR3nt: TGTGCCAGCAGTTCCAGCAGGGTGACCGGGGAGCTGTTTTTT
CDR3aa: CASSSSRVTGELFF
v_gene: TRBV27
j_gene: TRBJ2-2
abundance: -
d_gene: -

CDR3nt: TGCAGCGTTGGCTCGGACAGGGAGTATGGCTACACCTTC
CDR3aa: CSVGSDREYGYTF
v_gene: TRBV29-1
j_gene: TRBJ1-2
abundance: -
d_gene: TRBD1

CDR3nt: TGCGCCAGCAGACCAAAGGACAACCTGAGGGGCTACACCTTC
CDR3aa: CASRPKDNLRGYTF
v_gene: TRBV10-1
j_gene: TRBJ1-2
abundance: -
d_gene: -

CDR3nt: TGTGCCAGCAGCTTAGTAGTAGGGGTGAAGACCCAGTACTTC
CDR3aa: CASSLVVGVKTQYF
v_gene: TRBV7-9
j_gene: TRBJ2-5
abundance: -
d_gene: -

CDR3nt: TGTGCCACCGGGGGGTACAGCACAGATACGCAGTATTTT
CDR3aa: CATGGYSTDTQYF
v_gene: TRBV6-5
j_gene: TRBJ2-3
abundance: -
d_gene: TRBD2

CDR3nt: TGTGCCTGGAGTCCCGGGACAGGCGGCAGGGAGCAGTACTTC
CDR3aa: CAWSPGTGGREQYF
v_gene: TRBV30
j_gene: TRBJ2-7
abundance: -
d_gene: TRBD1

CDR3nt: TGTGCCAGCAGCTTATTGCCCACTAGCGGGAGTTTAGAGACCCAGTACTTC
CDR3aa: CASSLLPTSGSLETQYF
v_gene: TRBV7-3
j_gene: TRBJ2-5
abundance: -
d_gene: TRBD2

CDR3nt: TGCGCCAGCAGCTTGCAGGGGGCGCCGAGCTATGGCTACACCTTC
CDR3aa: CASSLQGAPSYGYTF
v_gene: TRBV5-1
j_gene: TRBJ1-2
abundance: once
d_gene: TRBD1

CDR3nt: TGTGCCACCAGCGATAGGGGACTAGCGGAAGACAATGAGCAGTTCTTC
CDR3aa: CATSDRGLAEDNEQFF
v_gene: TRBV15
j_gene: TRBJ2-1
abundance: -
d_gene: TRBD2

CDR3nt: TGCGCCAGCAGCCAACTGACTAGCGGGAGCGGGAGGCTGAACGAGCAGTACTTC
CDR3aa: CASSQLTSGSGRLNEQYF
v_gene: TRBV4-1
j_gene: TRBJ2-7
abundance: -
d_gene: TRBD2

CDR3nt: TGTGCCAGCATTCCTAACCCCGCGGCAAGCTCTGGAAACACCATATATTTT
CDR3aa: CASIPNPAASSGNTIYF
v_gene: TRBV28
j_gene: TRBJ1-3
abundance: -
d_gene: -

CDR3nt: TGTGCCATCAGTGATTCAGGACTAGCGGGACAGTTCTTC
CDR3aa: CAISDSGLAGQFF
v_gene: TRBV10-3
j_gene: TRBJ2-1
abundance: few
d_gene: TRBD2

CDR3nt: TGTGCCAGCGGGGACACGATGAACACCGGGGAGCTGTTTTTT
CDR3aa: CASGDTMNTGELFF
v_gene: TRBV14
j_gene: TRBJ2-2
abundance: -
d_gene: -

CDR3nt: TGTGCCAGCAGCCCCTTGGCGGGAAGGCCCCTCGAGCAGTACTTC
CDR3aa: CASSPLAGRPLEQYF
v_gene: TRBV7-8
j_gene: TRBJ2-7
abundance: -
d_gene: -

CDR3nt: TGTGCCAGCAGTTTAGGACTAGCGGGAGTACAAGAGACCCAGTACTTC
CDR3aa: CASSLGLAGVQETQYF
v_gene: TRBV6-2/TRBV6-3
j_gene: TRBJ2-5
abundance: once
d_gene: TRBD2

CDR3nt: TGTGCCAGCAGCTTAAACAAAGAGACCCAGTACTTC
CDR3aa: CASSLNKETQYF
v_gene: TRBV7-9
j_gene: TRBJ2-5
abundance: -
d_gene: -

CDR3nt: TGTGCCAGCAGCTTGGGAGCCGCGCAGGGGACAACAGATACGCAGTATTTT
CDR3aa: CASSLGAAQGTTDTQYF
v_gene: TRBV7-3
j_gene: TRBJ2-3
abundance: -
d_gene: -

CDR3nt: TGTGCCAGCAGCGTAGAGGGGGCCTACCAAGAGACCCAGTACTTC
CDR3aa: CASSVEGAYQETQYF
v_gene: TRBV9
j_gene: TRBJ2-5
abundance: -
d_gene: TRBD1

CDR3nt: TGTGCCAGTAGTACCAGGGCATTCTCCTACGAGCAGTACTTC
CDR3aa: CASSTRAFSYEQYF
v_gene: TRBV19
j_gene: TRBJ2-7
abundance: once
d_gene: -

CDR3nt: TGCGCCAGCAGCTTGGCGGAGGGACAGGGGTTCTACGAGCAGTACTTC
CDR3aa: CASSLAEGQGFYEQYF
v_gene: TRBV5-1
j_gene: TRBJ2-7
abundance: -
d_gene: TRBD1

CDR3nt: TGTGCCAGCAGCTCGCCACCGGGACAGGGTTACAATGAGCAGTTCTTC
CDR3aa: CASSSPPGQGYNEQFF
v_gene: TRBV5-4
j_gene: TRBJ2-1
abundance: -
d_gene: TRBD1

CDR3nt: TGTGCTAGTCGAGCGGAGAACAATGAGCAGTTCTTC
CDR3aa: CASRAENNEQFF
v_gene: TRBV12-5
j_gene: TRBJ2-1
abundance: -
d_gene: -

CDR3nt: TGTGCCAGCAGCTTTAGGACAGGGGTAGAAAAACTGTTTTTT
CDR3aa: CASSFRTGVEKLFF
v_gene: TRBV7-9
j_gene: TRBJ1-4
abundance: once
d_gene: TRBD1

CDR3nt: TGTGCCAGCAGTTATGGGACAGTCTATGGCTACACCTTC
CDR3aa: CASSYGTVYGYTF
v_gene: TRBV6-2/TRBV6-3
j_gene: TRBJ1-2
abundance: -
d_gene: TRBD1

CDR3nt: TGTGCCAGCAGTATTGACAGGGGAGTTGAGCAGTTCTTC
CDR3aa: CASSIDRGVEQFF
v_gene: TRBV27
j_gene: TRBJ2-1
abundance: -
d_gene: TRBD1

CDR3nt: TGTGCCAGCAGCCAGACCCGGGGGGCAGAGACCCAGTACTTC
CDR3aa: CASSQTRGAETQYF
v_gene: TRBV11-2
j_gene: TRBJ2-5
abundance: -
d_gene: -

CDR3nt: TGTGCCTGGAGTGTAAGGGCAGGGGGCCAAAAACTGTTTTTT
CDR3aa: CAWSVRAGGQKLFF
v_gene: TRBV30
j_gene: TRBJ1-4
abundance: -
d_gene: TRBD1

CDR3nt: TGCAGCGTTGAACATAGGGAGCTCTCTGAAGCTTTCTTT
CDR3aa: CSVEHRELSEAFF
v_gene: TRBV29-1
j_gene: TRBJ1-1
abundance: -
d_gene: -

CDR3nt: TGTGCCAGCAGTTCCGACAGGGGGGCGAAGACCCAGTACTTC
CDR3aa: CASSSDRGAKTQYF
v_gene: TRBV27
j_gene: TRBJ2-5
abundance: -
d_gene: TRBD1

CDR3nt: TGTGCCAGCAGTTTAAGGGGGCCGAGCAATCAGCCCCAGCATTTT
CDR3aa: CASSLRGPSNQPQHF
v_gene: TRBV28
j_gene: TRBJ1-5
abundance: once
d_gene: TRBD1

CDR3nt: TGTGCCAGCACTATCACTAGAACGGAAGATACGCAGTATTTT
CDR3aa: CASTITRTEDTQYF
v_gene: TRBV6-5
j_gene: TRBJ2-3
abundance: few
d_gene: -

CDR3nt: TGTGCCAGCAGCGTAGAGGACTGGGGCACAGATACGCAGTATTTT
CDR3aa: CASSVEDWGTDTQYF
v_gene: TRBV9
j_gene: TRBJ2-3
abundance: -
d_gene: -

CDR3nt: TGTGCCAGTAGGAAGGGGGACAGGGGTGAAAAACTGTTTTTT
CDR3aa: CASRKGDRGEKLFF
v_gene: TRBV19
j_gene: TRBJ1-4
abundance: -
d_gene: TRBD1

CDR3nt: TGTGCCAGCAGAAAGACAGAAGAGCAGTTCTTC
CDR3aa: CASRKTEEQFF
v_gene: TRBV7-2
j_gene: TRBJ2-1
abundance: -
d_gene: -

CDR3nt: TGTGCCAGTAGTGTCGGACTAGCGGGAGCGGGCGAGCAGTACTTC
CDR3aa: CASSVGLAGAGEQYF
v_gene: TRBV19
j_gene: TRBJ2-7
abundance: few
d_gene: TRBD2

CDR3nt: TGTGCCAGCAGTTACTACAGGGACTACGCGGGAAACACCATATATTTT
CDR3aa: CASSYYRDYAGNTIYF
v_gene: TRBV6-5
j_gene: TRBJ1-3
abundance: few
d_gene: -

CDR3nt: TGTGCCAGCCAGATGGACAGGGCCTACACCTTC
CDR3aa: CASQMDRAYTF
v_gene: TRBV13
j_gene: TRBJ1-2
abundance: -
d_gene: TRBD1

CDR3nt: TGCGCCAGCAGCCCAGGGGATGGCAATCAGCCCCAGCATTTT
CDR3aa: CASSPGDGNQPQHF
v_gene: TRBV5-1
j_gene: TRBJ1-5
abundance: -
d_gene: -

CDR3nt: TGTGCCAGCAGCTTAGCAGGGGCCCCTTCACTCTACGAGCAGTACTTC
CDR3aa: CASSLAGAPSLYEQYF
v_gene: TRBV7-2
j_gene: TRBJ2-7
abundance: -
d_gene: -

CDR3nt: TGTGCCATCAGTGAGCTTTCAAGCGGGCCCTACAATGAGCAGTTCTTC
CDR3aa: CAISELSSGPYNEQFF
v_gene: TRBV10-3
j_gene: TRBJ2-1
abundance: -
d_gene: -

CDR3nt: TGTGCCAGCAGATACCGGGACTTCTCCTACGAGCAGTACTTC
CDR3aa: CASRYRDFSYEQYF
v_gene: TRBV7-8
j_gene: TRBJ2-7
abundance: -
d_gene: -

CDR3nt: TGTGCCAGTAGTATCTCACCAGGACTAGCGGGCACAGATACGCAGTATTTT
CDR3aa: CASSISPGLAGTDTQYF
v_gene: TRBV19
j_gene: TRBJ2-3
abundance: -
d_gene: TRBD2

CDR3nt: TGTGCCAGCAGTCCGACATCGTTACGGTCACCCCTCCACTTT
CDR3aa: CASSPTSLRSPLHF
v_gene: TRBV6-2/TRBV6-3
j_gene: TRBJ1-6
abundance: -
d_gene: -

CDR3nt: TGCGCCAGCAGCCTTCTAGCGGGAGGGCCCTACGAGCAGTACTTC
CDR3aa: CASSLLAGGPYEQYF
v_gene: TRBV4-1
j_gene: TRBJ2-7
abundance: once
d_gene: TRBD2

CDR3nt: TGTGCCAGTAGTATTCGGGGAGGGGGCAATCAGCCCCAGCATTTT
CDR3aa: CASSIRGGGNQPQHF
v_gene: TRBV19
j_gene: TRBJ1-5
abundance: -
d_gene: -

CDR3nt: TGTGCCAGCAGTGCCACCCGGGGCAATCAGCCCCAGCATTTT
CDR3aa: CASSATRGNQPQHF
v_gene: TRBV6-6
j_gene: TRBJ1-5
abundance: -
d_gene: -

CDR3nt: TGTGCCAGCAGCCATCCTGACAATGAGCAGTTCTTC
CDR3aa: CASSHPDNEQFF
v_gene: TRBV3-1/TRBV3-2
j_gene: TRBJ2-1
abundance: -
d_gene: -

CDR3nt: TGTGCCAGCAGTTTGGGTTCTTGGTTTAGCGGGGATTACGAGCAGTACTTC
CDR3aa: CASSLGSWFSGDYEQYF
v_gene: TRBV28
j_gene: TRBJ2-7
abundance: -
d_gene: TRBD2

CDR3nt: TGTGCCAGCAGTGACGGGCGTAGCACAGATACGCAGTATTTT
CDR3aa: CASSDGRSTDTQYF
v_gene: TRBV6-4
j_gene: TRBJ2-3
abundance: few
d_gene: -

CDR3nt: TGTGCCAGCAGCCAGGCGGGACGGCGAAAGCAGTTCTTC
CDR3aa: CASSQAGRRKQFF
v_gene: TRBV14
j_gene: TRBJ2-1
abundance: -
d_gene: -

CDR3nt: TGCAGTGCCTTCCTAGCTTACGAGCAGTACTTC
CDR3aa: CSAFLAYEQYF
v_gene: TRBV20-1
j_gene: TRBJ2-7
abundance: -
d_gene: -

CDR3nt: TGTGCCACCAGCAGGAGGGGGCGGAACTACGAGCAGTACTTC
CDR3aa: CATSRRGRNYEQYF
v_gene: TRBV15
j_gene: TRBJ2-7
abundance: many
d_gene: TRBD1

CDR3nt: TGCAGCGCGTCCCTCCTCGGAAACACCATATATTTT
CDR3aa: CSASLLGNTIYF
v_gene: TRBV29-1
j_gene: TRBJ1-3
abundance: -
d_gene: -

CDR3nt: TGTGCCAGTAACCCCGGGGGAGCGAACACTGAAGCTTTCTTT
CDR3aa: CASNPGGANTEAFF
v_gene: TRBV19
j_gene: TRBJ1-1
abundance: -
d_gene: -